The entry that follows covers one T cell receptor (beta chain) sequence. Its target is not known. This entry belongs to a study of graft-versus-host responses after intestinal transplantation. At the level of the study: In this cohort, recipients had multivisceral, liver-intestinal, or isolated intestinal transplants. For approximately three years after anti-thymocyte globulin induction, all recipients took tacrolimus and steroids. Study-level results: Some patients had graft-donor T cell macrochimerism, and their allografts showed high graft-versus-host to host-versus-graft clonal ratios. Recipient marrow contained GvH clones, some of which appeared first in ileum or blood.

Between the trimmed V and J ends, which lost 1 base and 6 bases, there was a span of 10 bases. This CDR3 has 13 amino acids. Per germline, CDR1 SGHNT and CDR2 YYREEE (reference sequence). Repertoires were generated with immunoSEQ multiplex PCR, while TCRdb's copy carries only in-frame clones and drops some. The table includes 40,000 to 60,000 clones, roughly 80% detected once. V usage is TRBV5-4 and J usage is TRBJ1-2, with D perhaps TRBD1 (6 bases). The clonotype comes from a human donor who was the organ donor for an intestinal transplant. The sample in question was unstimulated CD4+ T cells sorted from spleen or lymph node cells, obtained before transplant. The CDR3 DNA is TGTGCCAGCAGCTTGTTCAACAGGGATGGCTACACCTTC. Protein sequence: CASSLFNRDGYTF.